This is a list of T cell receptor beta chains from one sample in a study of T-cell reconstitution after alpha-beta-depleted transplantation in children. MiXCR, run by TCRdb on the PCR reads, gives a single entry per CDR3 protein. Among some 220,000 distinct CDR3 sequences listed, approximately 9% were seen once. The material was PBMCs from the stem cell graft donor, obtained from the stem cell graft. The source is a human donor who donated a stem cell graft to a child with acute lymphoblastic leukemia. The CDR3 runs from the conserved cysteine through the conserved F or W. Each record gives: V gene, clone size, D gene, J gene, CDR3 protein, CDR3 DNA. The D gene is left open where the match is weak. Not all rows give a size; the values are once, few, many and, for expanded clones, a class.

V: TRBV5-1; size: few; D: TRBD1; J: TRBJ2-3; CDR3: CASSPGQGVTTDTQYF; DNA: TGCGCCAGCAGCCCGGGACAGGGCGTGACCACAGATACGCAGTATTTT
V: TRBV20-1; size: many; D: TRBD1; J: TRBJ2-1; CDR3: CSAIRDRGSYNEQFF; DNA: TGCAGTGCTATCCGGGACAGGGGCTCCTACAATGAGCAGTTCTTC
V: TRBV9; size: many; D: NA; J: TRBJ2-3; CDR3: CASSQVGGGTDTQYF; DNA: TGTGCCAGCAGCCAGGTAGGGGGTGGCACAGATACGCAGTATTTT
V: TRBV4-1; size: many; D: TRBD1; J: TRBJ2-5; CDR3: CASSQGLVTTGATETQYF; DNA: TGCGCCAGCAGCCAAGGTCTCGTCACGACAGGGGCCACAGAGACCCAGTACTTC
V: TRBV12-3/TRBV12-4; size: few; D: NA; J: TRBJ1-5; CDR3: CASSLYLGSNQPQHF; DNA: TGTGCCAGCAGTTTGTACCTTGGAAGCAATCAGCCCCAGCATTTT
V: TRBV7-7; size: many; D: NA; J: TRBJ2-2; CDR3: CASSLGETGELFF; DNA: TGTGCCAGCAGCTTGGGAGAGACCGGGGAGCTGTTTTTT
V: TRBV12-3/TRBV12-4; size: NA; D: NA; J: TRBJ2-7; CDR3: CASSLEYGGKSYEQYF; DNA: TGTGCCAGCAGTTTAGAATACGGGGGAAAATCCTACGAGCAGTACTTC
V: TRBV12-3/TRBV12-4; size: many; D: NA; J: TRBJ2-5; CDR3: CASREEGIRGETQYF; DNA: TGTGCCAGCAGGGAAGAGGGGATACGAGGGGAGACCCAGTACTTC
V: TRBV27; size: few; D: TRBD1; J: TRBJ1-1; CDR3: CASSQQGQGNTEAFF; DNA: TGTGCCAGCAGTCAGCAGGGACAGGGGAACACTGAAGCTTTCTTT
V: TRBV7-9; size: many; D: NA; J: TRBJ2-2; CDR3: CWTVNTGELFF; DNA: TGTTGGACAGTGAACACCGGGGAGCTGTTTTTT
V: TRBV6-1; size: NA; D: TRBD2; J: TRBJ2-2; CDR3: CASRSGTSEFTGELFF; DNA: TGTGCCAGCCGGAGCGGGACTAGCGAGTTCACCGGGGAGCTGTTTTTT
V: TRBV24-1; size: few; D: NA; J: TRBJ2-3; CDR3: CATSDFGQTDTQYF; DNA: TGTGCCACCAGTGATTTCGGTCAGACAGATACGCAGTATTTT
V: TRBV5-1; size: NA; D: NA; J: TRBJ2-7; CDR3: CASSLAFTTYEQYF; DNA: TGCGCCAGCAGCTTGGCCTTCACAACCTACGAGCAGTACTTC
V: TRBV18; size: NA; D: NA; J: TRBJ2-5; CDR3: CASSPHVETQYF; DNA: TGTGCCAGCTCGCCCCACGTGGAGACCCAGTACTTC
V: TRBV20-1; size: few; D: TRBD1; J: TRBJ1-2; CDR3: CSATGTGNDNYGYTF; DNA: TGCAGTGCTACGGGGACAGGGAACGATAACTATGGCTACACCTTC
V: TRBV2; size: many; D: NA; J: TRBJ2-2; CDR3: CASSVYGTGELFF; DNA: TGTGCCAGCAGTGTTTACGGCACCGGGGAGCTGTTTTTT
V: TRBV2; size: few; D: NA; J: TRBJ1-5; CDR3: CASSRVSVSNQPQHF; DNA: TGTGCCAGCAGTAGGGTATCGGTAAGCAATCAGCCCCAGCATTTT
V: TRBV6-5; size: once; D: NA; J: TRBJ2-5; CDR3: CASSYGGREETQYF; DNA: TGTGCCAGCAGTTACGGGGGACGGGAAGAGACCCAGTACTTC
V: TRBV5-1; size: NA; D: TRBD2; J: TRBJ2-3; CDR3: CASSGGGLSTDTQYF; DNA: TGCGCCAGCAGCGGGGGGGGATTGAGCACAGATACGCAGTATTTT
V: TRBV5-1; size: NA; D: TRBD1; J: TRBJ2-1; CDR3: CASSLLGTGPYNEQFF; DNA: TGCGCCAGCAGCTTGCTCGGGACAGGACCGTACAATGAGCAGTTCTTC
V: TRBV20-1; size: NA; D: NA; J: TRBJ1-6; CDR3: CSAREGRVRSPLHF; DNA: TGCAGTGCTAGAGAAGGCCGGGTGCGGTCACCCCTCCACTTT